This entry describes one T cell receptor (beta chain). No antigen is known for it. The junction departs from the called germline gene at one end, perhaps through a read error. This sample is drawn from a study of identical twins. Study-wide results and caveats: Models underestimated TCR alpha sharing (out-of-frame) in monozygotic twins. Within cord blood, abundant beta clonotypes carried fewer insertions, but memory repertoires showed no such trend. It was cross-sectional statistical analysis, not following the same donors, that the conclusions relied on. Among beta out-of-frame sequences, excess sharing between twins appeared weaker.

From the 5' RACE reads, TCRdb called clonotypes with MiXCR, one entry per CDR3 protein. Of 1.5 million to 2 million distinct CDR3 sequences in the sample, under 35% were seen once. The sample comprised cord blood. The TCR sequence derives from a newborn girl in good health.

CDR3 bases: TGTGCCAGCTGTTTAGTGCCTAAATACGAGCAGTACTTC. Its protein product is CASCLVPKYEQYF. The chain joins TRBV28 to TRBJ2-7, with D uncertain. CDR1 MDHEN and CDR2 SYDVKM come from the germline V gene. CDR3 length equals 13 residues.